The 17 T cell receptor beta chains listed next were all sequenced from one sample in a study of blood T cell repertoires in COVID-19. TCRdb's copy holds only in-frame clones and misses some; the assay was immunoSEQ multiplex PCR. This table holds approximately 300,000 clones, 89% found once. The sample was peripheral blood. The source of these receptors is a young man who had recovered from COVID-19.

The chain recombines TRBV2 with TRBJ2-1; D not certain. CDR3 length: 12 residues. V gave up 5 bases and J gave up 5 bases, with 7 bases separating them. The germline CDR1 and CDR2 sequences are SNHLY and FYNNEI. The DNA of the CDR3 is TGTGCCAGCAGTTACAGTAACAATGAGCAGTTCTTC. It translates to CASSYSNNEQFF. Supplemented by reference TRBV2 and TRBJ2-1, the full variable domain reads EPEVTQTPSHQVTQMGQEVILRCVPISNHLYFYWYRQILGQKVEFLVSFYNNEISEKSEIFDDQFSVERPDGSNFTLKIRSTKLEDSAMYFCASSYSNNEQFFGPGTRLTVL.

This chain joins TRBV5-1 and TRBJ2-1; 7 positions agree with TRBD2. Per germline, CDR1 SGHRS and CDR2 YFSETQ. The CDR3 is 15 residues long. After removal of 4 bases from V and 7 bases from J, the junction contained 11 bases not matched to a gene. The CDR3 DNA sequence: TGCGCCAGCAGCCTTACTAGCGAATTGGGGAATGAGCAGTTCTTC. Encoded protein: CASSLTSELGNEQFF.

This sequence joins TRBV3-1 (or the pseudogene TRBV3-2) and TRBJ1-6; 10 bases are shared with TRBD1. V shed 4 bases, J shed 3 bases, and the junction held 9 bases outside the gene matches. Germline values: CDR1 LGHDT, CDR2 YNNKEL (reference sequence). CDR3 length equals 18 residues. CDR3 bases: TGTGCCAGCAGCCCCGAGGACAGGGGGTCCCTCTATAATTCACCCCTCCACTTT. It encodes CASSPEDRGSLYNSPLHF.

The rearrangement links TRBV28 to TRBJ2-3; D perhaps matches TRBD2 (7 bases). There are 13 residues in the CDR3. V shed 3 bases and J shed 6 bases, with 10 bases lying between them. Germline loops: CDR1 MDHEN, CDR2 SYDVKM. The CDR3 loop is CASSFGGRDTQYF. CDR3 DNA: TGTGCCAGCAGTTTCGGGGGGCGGGATACGCAGTATTTT. Supplemented by reference TRBV28 and TRBJ2-3, the full variable domain reads DVKVTQSSRYLVKRTGEKVFLECVQDMDHENMFWYRQDPGLGLRLIYFSYDVKMKEKGDIPEGYSVSREKKERFSLILESASTNQTSMYLCASSFGGRDTQYFGPGTRLTVL.

The rearrangement links TRBV7-2 to TRBJ2-3, with TRBD2 matching 16 bases. Germline CDR1 is SGHTA and CDR2 is FQGNSA. This CDR3 spans 19 amino acids. The V segment lost 4 bases and the J segment 1 base; nucleotides outside the gene matches: 8. The DNA for the CDR3 is TGTGCCAGCAGCTCCCTGGGACTAGCGGGGGGGCTCGGCACAGATACGCAGTATTTT. Translation gives CASSSLGLAGGLGTDTQYF. Full variable domain (missing parts from reference TRBV7-2 and TRBJ2-3): GAGVSQSPSNKVTEKGKDVELRCDPISGHTALYWYRQSLGQGLEFLIYFQGNSAPDKSGLPSDRFSAERTGGSVSTLTIQRTQQEDSAVYLCASSSLGLAGGLGTDTQYFGPGTRLTVL.

The chain carries TRBV5-4 and TRBJ2-5, with TRBD1 matching 7 bases. This CDR3 contains 15 residues. CDR1 and CDR2 from the germline V gene are SGHNT and YYREEE (reference sequence). After removal of 4 bases from V and 4 bases from J, the junction contained 10 bases not matched to a gene. The CDR3, as DNA: TGTGCCAGCAGCCCGGGACAGCTATCGCGAGAGACCCAGTACTTC. The encoded protein is CASSPGQLSRETQYF.

The rearrangement uses TRBV6-2 or TRBV6-3 and TRBJ2-1; the match to TRBD2 covers 9 bases. Trimming cost V 6 bases and J 14 bases; bases outside gene matches: 5. Per germline, CDR1 MNHEY and CDR2 SVGEGT. The CDR3 has 11 residues. The CDR3 sequence is CASSDVAGEFF. The CDR3 DNA reads TGTGCCAGCAGCGACGTAGCGGGGGAGTTCTTC.

The chain employs TRBV2 and TRBJ2-1; 16 bases agree with TRBD2. This CDR3 is 17 amino acids long. V lost 6 bases, J lost 7 bases, and 9 bases stayed unmatched. Germline V gene data show CDR1 as SNHLY and CDR2 as FYNNEI. CDR3 protein: CASSEPGTSGRVNEQFF. CDR3 nucleotides: TGTGCCAGCAGCGAACCCGGGACTAGCGGGAGGGTGAATGAGCAGTTCTTC.

The rearrangement joins TRBV18 to TRBJ2-7, with unresolved D. The germline CDR1 and CDR2 sequences are KGHSH and LQKENI. This CDR3 has 15 residues. The V end was cut by 3 bases, the J end by 0 bases, with 12 bases between. The CDR3 loop reads CASSPISLSSYEQYF. The CDR3 nucleotides read TGTGCCAGCTCACCTATTAGCCTCAGCTCCTACGAGCAGTACTTC. The full variable domain, rest sourced from reference TRBV18 and TRBJ2-7, is NAGVMQNPRHLVRRRGQEARLRCSPMKGHSHVYWYRQLPEEGLKFMVYLQKENIIDESGMPKERFSAEFPKEGPSILRIQQVVRGDSAAYFCASSPISLSSYEQYFGPGTRLTVT.

This rearrangement joins TRBV12-5 to TRBJ1-2; TRBD1 aligns across 12 bases. CDR1 LGHNT and CDR2 FRNRAP come from the germline V gene. With 6 bases clipped from V and 8 bases from J, the junction kept 4 bases outside the gene matches. The CDR3 extends over 13 amino acids. CDR3 nucleotide sequence: TGTGCTAGTGGCCGGGGACAGGGGGCGGGCTACACCTTC. This translates into CASGRGQGAGYTF. The variable domain in full, completed from reference TRBV12-5 and TRBJ1-2, reads DARVTQTPRHKVTEMGQEVTMRCQPILGHNTVFWYRQTMMQGLELLAYFRNRAPLDDSGMPKDRFSAEMPDATLATLKIQPSEPRDSAVYFCASGRGQGAGYTFGSGTRLTVV.

This clone was counted a single time. This sequence joins TRBV15 and TRBJ2-7; 8 bases are shared with TRBD2. The germline V gene has CDR1 LNHNV and CDR2 YYDKDF (reference sequence). The CDR3 extends over 15 amino acids. Unmatched junction bases numbered 7, after V lost 3 bases and J lost 3 bases. The CDR3 sequence: CATSRGAGGIYEQYF. CDR3 nucleotide sequence: TGTGCCACCAGCAGGGGGGCGGGAGGAATCTACGAGCAGTACTTC.

The gene calls are TRBV6-2 or TRBV6-3 and TRBJ1-6; TRBD1 might be the D (5 bases). Per germline, CDR1 MNHEY and CDR2 SVGEGT. Trimming removed 2 bases at V and 10 bases at J, with 15 bases between. The CDR3 totals 15 residues. In nucleotides, the CDR3 is TGTGCCAGCAGTTACACGACAGCCGTGGGGTCACCCCTCCACTTT. Protein product: CASSYTTAVGSPLHF.

This clone was seen more than once but under ten times. The chain combines TRBV7-9 with TRBJ1-6; D not certain. V was trimmed by 4 bases and J by 6 bases, leaving 7 bases between them. The CDR3 is 13 residues long. Looked up from germline, CDR1 is SEHNR and CDR2 is FQNEAQ (reference sequence). The chain's CDR3 is CASSSEGNSPLHF. CDR3 DNA: TGTGCCAGCAGCTCTGAGGGTAATTCACCCCTCCACTTT.

The chain employs TRBV29-1 and TRBJ2-7; D may be TRBD2 (6 bases). The CDR3 contains 15 residues. Trimming pared 6 bases from V and 0 bases from J, leaving 18 bases between. Germline V gives CDR1 SQVTM, CDR2 ANQGSEA. In nucleotides, the CDR3 is TGCAGCGTCAGAACGGGACTGATCAGCTCCTACGAGCAGTACTTC. Residues: CSVRTGLISSYEQYF.

The chain carries TRBV12-3 or TRBV12-4 and TRBJ2-7, with 7 nucleotides matching TRBD1. The V and J ends lost 3 bases and 2 bases, in that order; junction bases with no gene match: 1. The CDR3 length is 13 residues. The CDR3 coding sequence is TGTGCCAGCAGTTTTGACAGGGCCTACGAGCAGTACTTC. Its translation is CASSFDRAYEQYF.

The rearrangement joins TRBV6-2 or TRBV6-3 to TRBJ2-7, with TRBD1 matching over 9 bases. Germline CDR1 MNHEY, CDR2 SVGEGT. The junction had 5 bases not matched to a gene; V was cut back by 5 bases and J by 0 bases. This CDR3 is 15 amino acids long. CDR3 in DNA: TGTGCCAGCAGTAACCTACAGGGGGCCTCCTACGAGCAGTACTTC. As protein: CASSNLQGASYEQYF.

The chain employs TRBV7-9 and TRBJ1-2; a weak D match, TRBD1 (5 bases). V lost 3 bases and J 6 bases, leaving 11 bases between the germline ends. Germline V gives CDR1 SEHNR, CDR2 FQNEAQ (reference sequence). The CDR3 spans 13 residues. CDR3 amino acids: CASSFTGGDGYTF. For the CDR3, the DNA is TGTGCCAGCAGCTTTACCGGGGGAGATGGCTACACCTTC.